The next 26 T cell receptor beta chains were all read from a single sample in a study of Ad26.COV2.S vaccination and SARS-CoV-2 variants. As for treatment: 19 received Ad26.COV2.S at low or high dose, single or two shots; 5 received placebo; per-sample allocation not given. Day 63 after the first vaccine or placebo injection was the time point for sampling. Assay: immunoSEQ multiplex PCR; the TCRdb copy retains only in-frame clones and omits some. The sample has about 350,000 clones, about 88% seen once. The sample was peripheral blood, taken in a trial of Ad26.COV2.S vaccine versus placebo. The source of these receptors is a person between 18 and 59 years old who received the Ad26.COV2.S COVID-19 vaccine or a placebo.

The CDR3 reads CASSLTWDFNQPQHF. Here the CDR3 DNA reads TGTGCCAGCAGCTTAACTTGGGACTTTAACCAGCCCCAGCATTTT. This rearrangement joins TRBV7-3 to TRBJ1-5; TRBD1 might be the D (5 bases). The CDR3 sequence is 15 residues long. V gave up 0 bases and J gave up 7 bases, with 13 bases separating them. Germline CDR1 reads SGHTA; CDR2 reads FQGTGA.

The rearrangement joins TRBV3-1 (or the pseudogene TRBV3-2) to TRBJ1-1; D is possibly TRBD1 (5 bases). V was shortened by 0 bases and J by 11 bases, with 10 bases between the two germline ends. CDR1 is LGHDT and CDR2 is YNNKEL in the germline V gene (reference sequence). The CDR3 has 12 amino acids. The CDR3 protein is CASSQDRGSAFF. CDR3 in DNA: TGTGCCAGCAGCCAAGATCGGGGGTCGGCTTTCTTT.

This chain uses TRBV6-2 or TRBV6-3 with TRBJ2-6, with 7 bases fitting TRBD2. Germline assignment: CDR1 MNHEY and CDR2 SVGEGT. This CDR3 contains 15 residues. V shed 5 bases and J 4 bases; nucleotides not matched to a gene: 5. CDR3: CASSHREVGANVLTF. CDR3 bases: TGTGCCAGCAGTCACCGGGAGGTGGGGGCCAACGTCCTGACTTTC.

V usage is TRBV15 and J usage is TRBJ1-1; perhaps TRBD1 as D (5 bases). Per the germline V gene, CDR1 is LNHNV and CDR2 is YYDKDF (reference sequence). This CDR3 is built from 15 residues. Trimming took 3 bases from V and 0 from J, leaving 11 bases between them. In nucleotides, the CDR3 is TGTGCCACCAGCAGCAAGAGGGGCATGAACACTGAAGCTTTCTTT. Its protein product is CATSSKRGMNTEAFF.

The chain uses TRBV6-5 and TRBJ2-7, with D possibly being TRBD2 (5 bases). Looked up from germline, CDR1 is MNHEY and CDR2 is SVGAGI. V lost 7 bases and J 1 base, leaving 11 bases between the germline ends. The CDR3 consists of 13 residues. The CDR3 nucleotides are TGTGCCAGCATTCAACCGGGGTCCTACGAGCAGTACTTC. Protein sequence: CASIQPGSYEQYF.

The genes are TRBV5-6 and TRBJ2-2; TRBD2 agrees at 7 bases. The trim removed 0 bases at V and 3 bases at J, leaving 2 bases unmatched. Germline CDR1 is SGHDT and CDR2 is YYEEEE. The CDR3 length is 15 residues. CDR3 protein: CASSLEGRDTGELFF. The CDR3, as DNA: TGTGCCAGCAGCTTGGAAGGGAGGGACACCGGGGAGCTGTTTTTT.

The chain carries TRBV7-3 and TRBJ2-1; possible D gene TRBD1, 6 bases. The CDR3 covers 12 residues. Trimming took off 4 bases at V and 8 bases at J, with 9 bases between the two ends. The V gene's germline CDR1 is SGHTA and CDR2 FQGTGA. For the CDR3, the DNA is TGTGCCAGCAGCTCGCAGGGGTATGAGCAGTTCTTC. It specifies CASSSQGYEQFF.

This clone was observed a few times. This chain uses TRBV7-6 with TRBJ2-7; TRBD2 aligns across 12 bases. V lost 0 bases to trimming and J lost 2 bases; unmatched junction nucleotides: 8. In germline, CDR1 is SGHVS, CDR2 FNYEAQ. The CDR3 covers 18 residues. The DNA of the CDR3 is TGTGCCAGCAGCTTAGCCAGTCCGACTAGCGGGAGTCCCTACGAGCAGTACTTC. It specifies CASSLASPTSGSPYEQYF.

The gene calls are TRBV27 and TRBJ2-7; 13 nucleotides match TRBD2. The germline gives CDR1 MNHEY, CDR2 SMNVEV (reference sequence). This CDR3 is built from 14 residues. The J segment lost 4 bases and the V segment lost 9 bases, leaving 6 bases of the junction unmatched. CDR3 amino acids: CASRGLAGMYEQYF. DNA for the CDR3: TGTGCCAGTAGGGGACTAGCGGGGATGTACGAGCAGTACTTC.

This chain links TRBV27 with TRBJ2-7; TRBD1 aligns across 7 bases. The length of the CDR3 is 15 residues. Losses at the gene ends were 2 bases for V and 6 bases for J; bases not matched to a gene: 10. Germline CDR1 reads MNHEY; CDR2 reads SMNVEV (reference sequence). CDR3 in amino acids: CASSLKDRPVSEQYF. For the CDR3, the DNA is TGTGCCAGCAGTTTAAAGGACAGGCCAGTTTCCGAGCAGTACTTC.

The chain links TRBV5-6 to TRBJ1-6, with 7 bases aligning to TRBD1. Germline V gene lookup returns CDR1 SGHDT and CDR2 YYEEEE. CDR3 length equals 16 residues. V lost 0 bases to trimming and J lost 6 bases; unmatched junction nucleotides: 6. For the CDR3, the DNA is TGTGCCAGCAGCTTGGCCGGGGACAGCCGTAATTCACCCCTCCACTTT. Translation gives CASSLAGDSRNSPLHF.

This chain uses TRBV5-5 with TRBJ2-7, with a possible D match to TRBD1 (5 bases). V was clipped by 1 base and J by 1 base, with 6 bases between them. The CDR3 spans 13 residues. The germline gives CDR1 SGHKS, CDR2 YYEKEE (reference sequence). The CDR3 sequence is CASSLQGSYEQYF. DNA of the CDR3: TGTGCCAGCAGCTTGCAGGGTTCCTACGAGCAGTACTTC.

There are a few counts of this clone. The rearrangement uses TRBV13 and TRBJ1-1; unclear D gene. Germline values: CDR1 PRHDT, CDR2 FYEKMQ (reference sequence). This CDR3 has 15 amino acids. V was trimmed by 0 bases and J by 1 base, leaving 9 bases between them. CDR3 sequence: CASSLGAHENTEAFF. DNA of the CDR3: TGTGCCAGCAGCTTAGGGGCGCATGAGAACACTGAAGCTTTCTTT.

The rearrangement joins TRBV15 to TRBJ2-3, with D tentatively TRBD2 (6 bases). Between the trimmed V and J ends, which lost 4 bases and 10 bases, there was a span of 24 bases. Germline CDR1 LNHNV, CDR2 YYDKDF (reference sequence). There are 16 residues in the CDR3. CDR3 amino acids: CATSTERVPHRYAQYF. The CDR3 nucleotides are TGTGCCACCAGCACAGAGCGGGTTCCACATAGATACGCGCAGTATTTT.

This chain connects TRBV29-1 to TRBJ2-7; possibly TRBD1 for D (5 bases). V dropped 6 bases and J dropped 3 bases, with 12 bases sitting between them. The CDR3 covers 12 residues. The V gene's germline CDR1 is SQVTM and CDR2 ANQGSEA. CDR3 sequence: CSVRRQNYEQYF. The DNA of the CDR3 is TGCAGCGTACGCCGACAGAACTACGAGCAGTACTTC.

The V gene is TRBV7-9, the J gene TRBJ2-1; 7 bases are shared with TRBD2. The CDR3 totals 15 residues. Germline lookup yields CDR1 SEHNR and CDR2 FQNEAQ (reference sequence). Trimming took 3 bases from V and 6 from J; bases not matched to a gene: 8. The CDR3 region has the DNA TGTGCCAGCAGCTTGGATGGGAGGGCGGGCAATGAGCAGTTCTTC. Its protein product is CASSLDGRAGNEQFF. The full variable domain, rest sourced from reference TRBV7-9 and TRBJ2-1, is DTGVSQNPRHKITKRGQNVTFRCDPISEHNRLYWYRQTLGQGPEFLTYFQNEAQLEKSRLLSDRFSAERPKGSFSTLEIQRTEQGDSAMYLCASSLDGRAGNEQFFGPGTRLTVL.

This clone was seen once. The V and J genes are TRBV5-4 and TRBJ2-3; TRBD2 agrees at 8 bases. Trimming removed 4 bases from V and 5 bases from J; junction bases left unmatched: 6. There are 14 residues in the CDR3. Germline CDR1 is SGHNT and CDR2 is YYREEE (reference sequence). CDR3 in DNA: TGTGCCAGCAGCCTGCGGGGGGATCTAGATACGCAGTATTTT. Translation: CASSLRGDLDTQYF.

The V and J genes are TRBV4-1 and TRBJ2-2, with 14 positions matching TRBD2. The CDR3 extends over 20 amino acids. Germline V gene lookup returns CDR1 MGHRA and CDR2 YSYEKL. V was pared by 1 base and J by 3 bases, with 10 bases of the junction left unmatched. CDR3 DNA sequence: TGCGCCAGCAGCCAAGTCCCTGGGACTAGCGGGAGACGTTACACCGGGGAGCTGTTTTTT. Translating gives CASSQVPGTSGRRYTGELFF.

This chain joins TRBV3-1 (or the pseudogene TRBV3-2) and TRBJ1-2; 7 nucleotides agree with TRBD1. This CDR3 has 14 residues. Looked up from germline, CDR1 is LGHDT and CDR2 is YNNKEL (reference sequence). The ends lost 5 bases at V and 4 bases at J; junction bases unmatched: 7. The CDR3 sequence is CASSSRTGRYGYTF. The CDR3 nucleotides read TGTGCCAGCAGCTCTCGGACAGGCCGCTATGGCTACACCTTC.

The J gene is TRBJ2-7, the V gene TRBV6-6, with a weak D call TRBD1 (6 bases). V was shortened by 6 bases and J by 0 bases, with 12 bases between the two germline ends. Germline values: CDR1 MNHNY, CDR2 SVGAGI (reference sequence). This CDR3 has 14 amino acids. CDR3 sequence reads: CASSPGTNSYEQYF. The CDR3 coding sequence is TGTGCCAGCAGCCCCGGGACAAACTCCTACGAGCAGTACTTC.

The count of this clone is one. The gene calls are TRBV7-3 and TRBJ2-7; 8 nucleotides line up with TRBD1. Trimming removed 4 bases from V and 6 bases from J; junction bases left unmatched: 5. CDR3 length equals 13 residues. Germline lookup yields CDR1 SGHTA and CDR2 FQGTGA. The CDR3 DNA is TGTGCCAGCAGCTCCGGACAGGGCGTCGAGCAGTACTTC. Translated: CASSSGQGVEQYF.

The genes are TRBV3-1 (or the pseudogene TRBV3-2) and TRBJ2-1; 7 bases agree with TRBD2. The CDR3 has 16 residues. Trimming cost V 2 bases and J 0 bases; bases outside gene matches: 4. From germline, CDR1 is LGHDT and CDR2 YNNKEL (reference sequence). The CDR3 bases are TGTGCCAGCAGCCAATATCGCGGGAGCTCCTACAATGAGCAGTTCTTC. Protein: CASSQYRGSSYNEQFF.

The V and J genes are TRBV6-5 and TRBJ1-1; D ambiguous. Germline V gene lookup returns CDR1 MNHEY and CDR2 SVGAGI. Deletions cut 5 bases from V and 0 bases from J, with 10 bases between. The CDR3 is 14 amino acids. CDR3 sequence: CASSRGIMNTEAFF. For the CDR3, the DNA is TGTGCCAGCAGTAGAGGGATCATGAACACTGAAGCTTTCTTT.

This clone was counted a single time. CDR3 sequence: CASSAGQGGAFF. CDR3 sequence (DNA): TGTGCCAGCAGCGCTGGACAGGGAGGCGCTTTCTTT. The rearrangement links TRBV12-3 or TRBV12-4 to TRBJ1-1, with 8 bases identical to TRBD1. The trim removed 6 bases at V and 11 bases at J, leaving 8 bases unmatched. The CDR3 is made up of 12 amino acids.

The chain joins TRBV15 to TRBJ2-7; TRBD1 aligns across 11 bases. The CDR3 consists of 14 residues. V shed 8 bases and J 4 bases; nucleotides not matched to a gene: 7. Germline loops: CDR1 LNHNV, CDR2 YYDKDF (reference sequence). CDR3 amino acids: CATRARDRGYEQYF. The CDR3 DNA is TGTGCCACCCGTGCCCGGGACAGGGGGTACGAGCAGTACTTC. Full variable domain (missing parts from reference TRBV15 and TRBJ2-7): DAMVIQNPRYQVTQFGKPVTLSCSQTLNHNVMYWYQQKSSQAPKLLFHYYDKDFNNEADTPDNFQSRRPNTSFCFLDIRSPGLGDTAMYLCATRARDRGYEQYFGPGTRLTVT.

The CDR3 sequence: CASSQDPRGGTGYTF. The CDR3, as DNA: TGTGCCAGCAGCCAAGATCCCAGAGGGGGGACTGGCTACACCTTC. This rearrangement joins TRBV14 to TRBJ1-2; possible D gene TRBD1, 6 bases. V was clipped by 0 bases and J by 7 bases, with 15 bases between them. Germline CDR1 and CDR2: SGHDN and FVKESK. The CDR3 runs to 15 residues.